The 25 T cell receptor beta chains below all came from one sample that was sequenced in a study of T-cell reconstitution after alpha-beta-depleted transplantation in children. Preparation of the TCRbeta library was carried out with unique molecular identifiers. TCRdb analysed the PCR reads with MiXCR anew, one entry per CDR3 protein. Among about 470,000 distinct CDR3 sequences listed, about 45% were seen once. Specimen: PBMCs, collected before TCRalphabeta/CD19-depleted stem cell transplant. These TCRs come from a girl aged 2-10 years with aplastic anemia, due to receive a stem cell transplant.

V and J are TRBV20-1 and TRBJ2-3, with D uncertain. Germline CDR1 reads DFQATT; CDR2 reads SNEGSKA (reference sequence). The CDR3 loop spans 16 amino acids. The germline V and J ends were trimmed by 5 bases and 0 bases, with 18 bases remaining between them. CDR3 DNA: TGCAGTGCTCCGACCGCCTGGCGTATTAGCACAGATACGCAGTATTTT. It translates to CSAPTAWRISTDTQYF.

This clonotype was counted many times. This chain links TRBV20-1 with TRBJ2-7; D remains unclear. V was cut by 5 bases and J by 0 bases, with 14 bases left in between. CDR1 and CDR2 (germline): DFQATT, SNEGSKA (reference sequence). The CDR3 is made up of 14 amino acids. DNA of the CDR3: TGCAGTGCTGTGAGAAGGTTGGGCTCCTACGAGCAGTACTTC. It translates to CSAVRRLGSYEQYF.

The V and J genes are TRBV10-3 and TRBJ2-7; D unclear. The CDR3 extends over 13 amino acids. Germline V CDR1 and CDR2: ENHRY, SYGVKD. Trimming took off 7 bases at V and 3 bases at J, with 13 bases between the two ends. The CDR3 nucleotides read TGTGCCATCACCGACACTAACCGCTACGAGCAGTACTTC. It codes for CAITDTNRYEQYF.

This clonotype has at least ten counts. The rearrangement joins TRBV5-1 to TRBJ2-2; 8 nucleotides agree with TRBD1. The CDR3 extends over 16 amino acids. CDR1 is SGHRS and CDR2 is YFSETQ in the germline V gene. After removal of 1 base from V and 1 base from J, the junction contained 3 bases not matched to a gene. The CDR3 DNA follows: TGCGCCAGCAGCTTGCCCGGGACAGGGAACACCGGGGAGCTGTTTTTT. Amino acids: CASSLPGTGNTGELFF.

The table lists this clonotype with many counts. The chain combines TRBV5-1 with TRBJ2-7, with a weak D call TRBD1 (6 bases). CDR3 length equals 15 residues. Germline V gene sequence: CDR1 SGHRS, CDR2 YFSETQ. Trimming left V 5 bases short and J 0 bases short, with 15 bases between. The CDR3 bases are TGCGCCAGCAGACCCCGGACAGCTAGCTCCTACGAGCAGTACTTC. Protein product: CASRPRTASSYEQYF.

The rearrangement joins TRBV5-8 to TRBJ2-1, with a tentative D call TRBD1 (6 bases). Germline-derived CDR1 and CDR2 are SGHTS and YDEGEE. Trimming left V 2 bases short and J 6 bases short, with 15 bases between. The CDR3 is 15 amino acids. The CDR3 DNA sequence: TGTGCCAGCAGCTTTGGGGCAGGGGCGGTCAATGAGCAGTTCTTC. It codes for CASSFGAGAVNEQFF.

This chain connects TRBV10-3 to TRBJ1-6; D uncertain. The CDR3 has 15 residues. V lost 2 bases, J lost 10 bases, and 15 bases lay in between. Germline V gives CDR1 ENHRY, CDR2 SYGVKD. The CDR3 protein is CAISETEASRSPLHF. DNA of the CDR3: TGTGCCATCAGTGAGACTGAGGCTAGCCGCTCACCCCTCCACTTT.

This clonotype was recorded a few times. The chain couples TRBV4-1 to TRBJ2-1; 13 bases match TRBD2. CDR1 and CDR2 (germline): MGHRA, YSYEKL. Trimming took 1 base from V and 6 from J; bases not matched to a gene: 0. The CDR3 covers 15 residues. The CDR3 spells CASSQGTSGSNEQFF. CDR3 bases: TGCGCCAGCAGCCAAGGGACTAGCGGGAGCAATGAGCAGTTCTTC.

This clonotype came up once. The rearrangement links TRBV20-1 to TRBJ2-1, with 10 bases identical to TRBD1. Trimming cost V 6 bases and J 7 bases; bases outside gene matches: 9. Germline V gives CDR1 DFQATT, CDR2 SNEGSKA (reference sequence). The CDR3 is 14 amino acids. CDR3: CSALPGQGRNEQFF. Written as DNA, the CDR3 is TGCAGTGCCTTACCGGGACAGGGGCGGAATGAGCAGTTCTTC.

The rearrangement joins TRBV4-1 to TRBJ2-2; 9 bases match TRBD2. Germline loops: CDR1 MGHRA, CDR2 YSYEKL. V dropped 4 bases and J dropped 6; count of bases not matched to a gene: 9. CDR3 length: 16 amino acids. The DNA for the CDR3 is TGCGCCAGCAGCCCCCGGAGAGCGGGAGGATCCGGGGAGCTGTTTTTT. Its translation is CASSPRRAGGSGELFF.

This clonotype was recorded at least ten times. V usage is TRBV29-1 and J usage is TRBJ2-7, with 11 bases that match TRBD1. This CDR3 contains 14 residues. In germline, CDR1 is SQVTM, CDR2 ANQGSEA. The J segment lost 4 bases and the V segment lost 1 base, leaving 3 bases of the junction unmatched. The CDR3 coding sequence is TGCAGCGTTGAAGCAGGACAGGGGGCTTACGAGCAGTACTTC. The encoded protein is CSVEAGQGAYEQYF.

This clonotype has more than one count but fewer than ten. V usage is TRBV28 and J usage is TRBJ1-4; D possibly corresponds to TRBD1 (5 bases). This CDR3 is 14 amino acids long. Germline loops: CDR1 MDHEN, CDR2 SYDVKM. V lost 3 bases, J lost 8 bases, and 13 bases lay in between. The CDR3 is CASSFGQGGEKLFF. The DNA of the CDR3 is TGTGCCAGCAGTTTCGGGCAGGGAGGAGAAAAACTGTTTTTT.

This chain connects TRBV30 to TRBJ1-2, with D maybe TRBD1 (6 bases). This CDR3 has 13 residues. Germline CDR1 reads GTSNPN; CDR2 reads SVGIG (reference sequence). Deletions cut 0 bases from V and 8 bases from J, with 13 bases between. CDR3 DNA: TGTGCCTGGAGTGTACTACAGGGTGGAGGCTACACCTTC. Translation: CAWSVLQGGGYTF.

The CDR3 region is CATSASRALGTDTQYF. CDR3 in DNA: TGTGCCACCAGCGCTAGCCGGGCCCTGGGGACAGATACGCAGTATTTT. The chain has TRBV15 and TRBJ2-3; a weak D match, TRBD2 (5 bases). Germline lookup yields CDR1 LNHNV and CDR2 YYDKDF (reference sequence). The CDR3 spans 16 residues. V was pared by 5 bases and J by 3 bases, with 18 bases between.

CDR3 DNA sequence: TGTGCCAGCAGGGGCCTCACAAGGGGCGGGGAGCTGTTTTTT. Protein sequence: CASRGLTRGGELFF. The chain links TRBV6-1 to TRBJ2-2; TRBD1 might be the D (5 bases). Germline V gene data show CDR1 as MNHNS and CDR2 as SASEGT. Deletions cut 6 bases from V and 7 bases from J, with 15 bases between. The CDR3 extends over 14 amino acids.

This clonotype was seen at least ten times. The rearrangement links TRBV10-3 to TRBJ2-6, with a possible D match to TRBD1 (6 bases). Between the trimmed V and J ends, which lost 4 bases and 4 bases, there was a span of 29 bases. Germline V gene lookup returns CDR1 ENHRY and CDR2 SYGVKD. This CDR3 is built from 21 residues. The CDR3 sequence is CAISGAFLGAGDDDGANVLTF. CDR3 bases: TGTGCCATCAGTGGGGCCTTCCTGGGCGCAGGGGATGATGACGGGGCCAACGTCCTGACTTTC.

This chain uses TRBV27 with TRBJ2-5; 7 positions agree with TRBD2. Germline loops: CDR1 MNHEY, CDR2 SMNVEV (reference sequence). The length of the CDR3 is 15 residues. V was pared by 5 bases and J by 5 bases, with 11 bases of the junction left unmatched. CDR3 sequence reads: CASSPLSGEGETQYF. The CDR3 DNA sequence: TGTGCCAGCAGTCCCCTCAGCGGGGAGGGTGAGACCCAGTACTTC.

The V call is TRBV9, the J call TRBJ2-7, with 8 bases that match TRBD1. V dropped 0 bases and J dropped 6; count of bases not matched to a gene: 8. Germline lookup yields CDR1 SGDLS and CDR2 YYNGEE. The CDR3 has 15 residues. CDR3 residues: CASSVAGTGPLEQYF. Written as DNA, the CDR3 is TGTGCCAGCAGCGTAGCTGGGACAGGCCCACTCGAGCAGTACTTC.

On this clonotype: A read error may be the cause here, since a much bigger clone is one base away. This chain links TRBV3-1 with TRBJ1-1; 9 bases agree with TRBD1. Germline assignment: CDR1 LGHDT and CDR2 YNNKEL (reference sequence). CDR3 length: 14 residues. The CDR3 reads CAGSVQGADTEAFF. In nucleotides, the CDR3 is TGTGCCGGCAGCGTACAGGGGGCCGATACTGAAGCTTTCTTT.

The chain has TRBV5-4 and TRBJ2-5, with TRBD2 identical over 11 bases. Trimming removed 2 bases from V and 5 bases from J; junction bases left unmatched: 11. Germline values: CDR1 SGHNT, CDR2 YYREEE (reference sequence). The CDR3 has 17 residues. CDR3 DNA: TGTGCCAGCAGCTTCTCCCAGCTAGCGGGGGGTTCGGAGACCCAGTACTTC. Encoded protein: CASSFSQLAGGSETQYF.

The chain is built from TRBV6-5 and TRBJ2-1; 10 bases fit TRBD2. This CDR3 contains 14 residues. Per germline, CDR1 MNHEY and CDR2 SVGAGI. V lost 4 bases, J lost 10 bases, and 7 bases stayed unmatched. CDR3 amino acids: CASSSPRTSGEQFF. CDR3 DNA: TGTGCCAGCAGTTCACCCCGGACTAGCGGCGAGCAGTTCTTC.

This clonotype was counted a few times. The chain links TRBV2 to TRBJ1-2, with D unclear. The CDR3 is 12 residues long. Trimming pared 10 bases from V and 8 bases from J, leaving 17 bases between. Germline CDR1 reads SNHLY; CDR2 reads FYNNEI. The CDR3 region is CANPQVERGYTF. The CDR3 nucleotides are TGTGCCAACCCGCAGGTGGAGCGCGGCTACACCTTC. The full variable domain, completed using reference TRBV2 and TRBJ1-2, is EPEVTQTPSHQVTQMGQEVILRCVPISNHLYFYWYRQILGQKVEFLVSFYNNEISEKSEIFDDQFSVERPDGSNFTLKIRSTKLEDSAMYFCANPQVERGYTFGSGTRLTVV.

J is TRBJ1-5 and V is TRBV6-1, with D possibly TRBD1 on 6 matching bases. Looked up from germline, CDR1 is MNHNS and CDR2 is SASEGT. V was shortened by 6 bases and J by 6 bases, with 12 bases between the two germline ends. CDR3 length: 13 residues. The chain's CDR3 is CASSHRVGQPQHF. CDR3 nucleotides: TGTGCCAGCAGCCACAGGGTGGGTCAGCCCCAGCATTTT.

The chain has TRBV5-1 and TRBJ1-1, with 7 bases identical to TRBD1. This CDR3 is built from 17 residues. V dropped 3 bases and J dropped 4; count of bases not matched to a gene: 15. Germline assignment: CDR1 SGHRS and CDR2 YFSETQ. CDR3 sequence: CASSSPSRGSGSTEAFF. The CDR3 DNA reads TGCGCCAGCAGCTCGCCCTCCAGGGGGTCGGGTAGCACTGAAGCTTTCTTT.

This clonotype has more than one count but fewer than ten. The V and J genes are TRBV29-1 and TRBJ1-3; 7 bases agree with TRBD1. CDR1 is SQVTM and CDR2 is ANQGSEA in the germline V gene. The V gene end was trimmed by 3 bases and the J gene end by 4 bases; junction bases not matched to a gene: 3. CDR3 length equals 13 residues. The CDR3: CSVDDRAGNTIYF. The CDR3 nucleotides are TGCAGCGTTGACGACAGGGCCGGAAACACCATATATTTT.